This TCR beta chain is from a study of blood T cell repertoires in COVID-19 (dated by TCRdb to the early 2020s). Describing the broader study: Collaborator samples came from the United States, Italy and Spain and covered acute and convalescent phases of COVID-19. The prospective study material was composed of cDNA or gDNA derived from T cells, B-cell-depleted T cells, or PBMCs. The dataset comprised deeply sampled blood TCRbeta repertoires from subjects exposed to, actively infected with, or recovered from COVID-19. The repertoires were released in a freely available public database intended as a resource for research on the immune response to SARS-CoV-2. Samples came from the ongoing ImmuneRACE study (first 160 participants) plus 1,254 subjects from 6 global collaborators. Sample metadata almost always included a de-identified subject ID, COVID-19 status, age in years and sex. Where available, HLA class I and class II types were obtained from metadata supplied by the sample provider rather than from assay-based typing.

What the authors observed across the whole study: Clinical and demographic metadata were provided uncurated, with the amount varying by source and participant.

TCRbeta CDR3 regions were amplified from genomic DNA by means of the immunoSEQ Assay, a bias-controlled multiplex PCR. Per the authors' processing: Within the assay, amplification of reference gene primers was used to estimate how many nucleated cells each sample contained. To quantify the absolute abundance of each unique TCRbeta CDR3 rearrangement, sequence reads were collapsed and filtered. Productive Simpson clonality was computed per sample as the square root of Simpson's diversity index over productive rearrangements. TCRdb stores this immuneACCESS table with in-frame sequences only. Part of the clones is absent; in the studies checked, under half of the shortfall reflects unresolved V genes, and no reason is known for the rest. That table furnishes V, J and clone size, whereas the DNA furnished D and trimming. In this sample the table shows around 90,000 clones, 70% to 90% of which occur a single time. The ten largest account for more than 10% of the sample.

In regard to this clone: Its antigen remains unidentified. Base qualities are not at hand, and no much larger clone is one base apart.

Collaborating institutions collected whole blood in K2EDTA tubes following their own protocols. Collaborator samples were shipped for TCRbeta analysis as frozen whole blood, isolated PBMCs, or DNA extracted from either sample type. The clonotype was recovered from a human donor in a cohort sampled during active COVID-19. Sequenced input: peripheral blood.

The base sequence is TGTGCCAGCAGTGTAGGGGTCGAGCAGTACTTC. This is translated as CASSVGVEQYF. The chain is encoded by TRBV28 joined to TRBJ2-7, with TRBD1 as a weak D call on 5 bases. V sheds 5 bases and J sheds 6 bases, leaving 8 bases between their ends. In the germline V gene, CDR1 corresponds to MDHEN and CDR2 to SYDVKM. The CDR3 goes from the cysteine to the phenylalanine over 11 residues. Only the CDR3 region is kept as DNA, spanning 33 bases read in frame from base 1.